This entry lists 8 T cell receptor beta chains sequenced from one sample in a study of T cells in Graves' hyperthyroidism and ophthalmopathy. From RNA transcripts, TCR beta CDR3 regions were amplified. In the first-round RT-PCR of the TCR CDR3, the HTBI primer set was used. TCRdb reprocessed the multiplex PCR reads via MiXCR and lists one record per CDR3 protein. Of a few hundred thousand distinct CDR3 sequences in the sample, less than 20% were seen once. The sequenced sample consisted of blood. The receptors shown here come from a woman aged 25 to 39 with Graves' hyperthyroidism.

The chain couples TRBV7-6 to TRBJ1-4, with 8 bases fitting TRBD1. Unmatched junction bases numbered 4, after V lost 5 bases and J lost 8 bases. Germline-derived CDR1 and CDR2 are SGHVS and FNYEAQ. This CDR3 is 13 amino acids long. The CDR3 loop is CASSVRDREKLFF. The CDR3 DNA is TGTGCCAGCAGCGTCCGGGACAGGGAAAAACTGTTTTTT. Looking up the rest from reference TRBV7-6 and TRBJ1-4 gives the full variable domain: GAGVSQSPRYKVTKRGQDVALRCDPISGHVSLYWYRQALGQGPEFLTYFNYEAQQDKSGLPNDRFSAERPEGSISTLTIQRTEQRDSAMYRCASSVRDREKLFFGSGTQLSVL.

At least ten counts were recorded for this clonotype. This chain connects TRBV6-1 to TRBJ2-5, with D hard to call. Trimming stripped 2 bases from V and 3 bases from J, with 7 bases between. This CDR3 has 13 residues. Germline values: CDR1 MNHNS, CDR2 SASEGT. This chain's CDR3 is CASSEIYKETQYF. The CDR3 DNA is TGTGCCAGCAGTGAAATCTACAAAGAGACCCAGTACTTC.

This clonotype was seen repeatedly, ten times or more. V gene TRBV3-1 combines with J gene TRBJ1-2, with a possible D match to TRBD1 (6 bases). Trimming pared 1 base from V and 4 bases from J, leaving 16 bases between. Germline CDR1 LGHDT, CDR2 YNNKEL (reference sequence). CDR3 length: 16 residues. CDR3 in DNA: TGTGCCAGCAGCCAAGTAGGGGGGGCGCGTAGCTATGGCTACACCTTC. Protein product: CASSQVGGARSYGYTF.

This clonotype was detected a few times. The chain joins TRBV10-3 to TRBJ2-1; 7 bases are a match to TRBD1. The CDR3 totals 13 residues. In germline, CDR1 is ENHRY, CDR2 SYGVKD. Unmatched junction bases numbered 6, after V lost 10 bases and J lost 3 bases. CDR3 nucleotides: TGTGCCAACATGGGACAGCTCTACAATGAGCAGTTCTTC. It is translated as CANMGQLYNEQFF.

This clonotype was seen ten or more times. The chain employs TRBV7-3 and TRBJ2-1; D unresolved. Trimming shortened V by 4 bases and J by 10 bases, and 14 bases separated the two germline ends. The CDR3 loop spans 13 amino acids. The germline V gene encodes CDR1 SGHTA and CDR2 FQGTGA. CDR3 protein: CASSSPYDEEQFF. Here the CDR3 DNA reads TGTGCCAGCAGCTCCCCCTACGACGAGGAGCAGTTCTTC.

This clonotype came up a few times. CDR3 loop: CASSFNYREDYGYTF. Here the CDR3 DNA reads TGTGCCAGCAGTTTTAACTACAGGGAGGACTATGGCTACACCTTC. The V and J genes are TRBV6-1 and TRBJ1-2; maybe TRBD1 (6 bases). The CDR3 runs 15 residues. Germline loops: CDR1 MNHNS, CDR2 SASEGT. Trimming shortened V by 5 bases and J by 3 bases, and 16 bases separated the two germline ends.

This clonotype has only a few counts. The chain uses TRBV15 and TRBJ1-1; weak D call: TRBD1 (6 bases). Trimming cost V 3 bases and J 5 bases, with 10 bases left between them. Germline CDR1 and CDR2: LNHNV and YYDKDF (reference sequence). This CDR3 contains 13 residues. The CDR3 bases are TGTGCCACCAGCAGGCAACAGGGAACTGAAGCTTTCTTT. As protein: CATSRQQGTEAFF.

This rearrangement joins TRBV3-1 to TRBJ2-7; D is possibly TRBD1 (6 bases). The CDR3 runs 15 residues. The V gene lost 0 bases and the J gene lost 7 bases, with 16 bases spanning the gap. CDR1 LGHDT and CDR2 YNNKEL come from the germline V gene (reference sequence). CDR3 nucleotide sequence: TGTGCCAGCAGCCAAGAAGGGACATGGGGGTCGGAGCAGTACTTC. It translates to CASSQEGTWGSEQYF.